This TCR beta chain is from a study of immune characterization of retroperitoneal liposarcoma (dated by TCRdb to the late 2010s). The method behind the library was PCR. TCRdb lists the instrument as NextSeq 500. TCRdb itself trimmed the public reads at Q25 with fastp, ran MiXCR and retained productive beta chains. Under each unique CDR3 protein, matching rows form one entry showing the most common genes and DNA. Here the sample has several thousand distinct CDR3 sequences; 27% occur a single time. The ten largest make up 15% of the sample. This clonotype is medium-sized (0.01 to 0.1%). Its antigen has not been determined. No clone much larger than this one lies a single base away; base qualities are absent. The CDR3 spans 19 residues, from the cysteine through the phenylalanine. Here the CDR3 DNA is all that survives: 57 bases in frame from base 1. CDR1 and CDR2 are read off the germline V gene as SGHVS and FNYEAQ. Trimming leaves V shorter by 0 bases and J shorter by 3 bases, with the junction holding 9 bases beyond the gene matches.

The V gene is TRBV7-6 and the J gene is TRBJ2-1; the junction holds 12 bases that match TRBD2. This TCR derives from a female donor with retroperitoneal liposarcoma. Input material: tumor tissue. The encoded CDR3 is CASSLATGLAGSYYNEQFF. DNA sequence: TGTGCCAGCAGCTTAGCGACCGGACTAGCGGGGTCCTACTACAATGAGCAGTTCTTC.